These 26 T cell receptor beta chains were sequenced from one sample in a study of blood T cells in healthy people across ages. PCR was performed a second time for about 6 to 12 cycles using a sample-barcoded 5' primer and a J-beta primer mix. TCRdb processed the 5' RACE reads anew with MiXCR; each CDR3 protein has one entry. The sample shows around 2 million distinct CDR3 sequences, approximately 40% of them seen only once. The material sequenced was blood. These TCRs come from a human donor in good health.

V usage is TRBV3-1 and J usage is TRBJ2-3; D is unresolved. Looked up from germline, CDR1 is LGHDT and CDR2 is YNNKEL (reference sequence). Trimming removed 4 bases at V and 0 bases at J, with 11 bases between. CDR3 length: 15 amino acids. The CDR3 loop reads CASSPSADSTDTQYF. The CDR3 DNA is TGTGCCAGCAGCCCATCTGCGGACAGCACAGATACGCAGTATTTT.

The chain employs TRBV7-3 and TRBJ1-1; unclear D gene. The CDR3 extends over 14 amino acids. CDR1 is SGHTA and CDR2 is FQGTGA in the germline V gene. Trimming removed 1 base at V and 4 bases at J, with 10 bases between. CDR3 loop: CASSLIQARTEAFF. The CDR3 nucleotides are TGTGCCAGCAGCTTAATTCAGGCTCGCACTGAAGCTTTCTTT.

The chain is built from TRBV4-1 and TRBJ2-7, with D possibly matching TRBD2 (5 bases). Trimming removed 6 bases from V and 3 bases from J, with 18 bases in between. Germline V CDR1 and CDR2: MGHRA, YSYEKL. The CDR3 has 15 amino acids. The CDR3 sequence is CASRRIGGSGYEQYF. CDR3 coding DNA: TGCGCCAGCAGGCGGATTGGAGGCTCTGGCTACGAGCAGTACTTC.

This clonotype occurred a few times. The CDR3 DNA sequence: TGCGCCAGCAGCCACCGGACTAGCGGGAGCTACAATGAGCAGTTCTTC. Encoded protein: CASSHRTSGSYNEQFF. The rearrangement uses TRBV4-1 and TRBJ2-1, with 13 bases matching TRBD2. V shed 3 bases and J 3 bases; nucleotides not matched to a gene: 2. Germline CDR1 and CDR2: MGHRA and YSYEKL. This CDR3 is built from 16 residues.

This clonotype was recorded at least ten times. The V call is TRBV6-5, the J call TRBJ2-7; 7 bases align to TRBD1. The CDR3 runs to 13 residues. Germline assignment: CDR1 MNHEY and CDR2 SVGAGI. Trimming cost V 8 bases and J 0 bases; bases outside gene matches: 4. DNA of the CDR3: TGTGCCAGCGGTAGGGACAGCTCCTACGAGCAGTACTTC. Its translation: CASGRDSSYEQYF.

In regard to this clonotype: A much bigger clone sits one base away, suggesting this may be a read error. The V gene is TRBV29-1, the J gene TRBJ2-4; D may be TRBD1 (6 bases). V lost 1 base, J lost 13 bases, and 29 bases lay in between. Germline CDR1 SQVTM, CDR2 ANQGSEA. This CDR3 has 17 residues. CDR3: CSVEGQPGVVPYNEQYF. The CDR3 region has the DNA TGCAGCGTTGAAGGTCAACCAGGGGTAGTACCCTACAATGAGCAGTACTTC. The full variable domain, completed using reference TRBV29-1 and TRBJ2-4, is SAVISQKPSRDICQRGTSLTIQCQVDSQVTMMFWYRQQPGQSLTLIATANQGSEATYESGFVIDKFPISRPNLTFSTLTVSNMSPEDSSIYLCSVEGQPGVVPYNEQYFGAGTRLSVL.

V is TRBV4-1 and J is TRBJ2-5; 14 bases are shared with TRBD2. Germline V gene lookup returns CDR1 MGHRA and CDR2 YSYEKL. J lost 3 bases, V lost 3 bases, and 6 bases had no gene match. The CDR3 contains 17 residues. CDR3 residues: CASSQRLAGGSKETQYF. As DNA, the CDR3 is TGCGCCAGCAGCCAGAGACTAGCGGGGGGGAGTAAAGAGACCCAGTACTTC.

This clonotype was seen ten or more times. The CDR3: CASSQGQSNQPQHF. In DNA form, the CDR3 reads TGCGCCAGCAGCCAAGGACAGAGCAATCAGCCCCAGCATTTT. The chain links TRBV4-1 to TRBJ1-5, with D perhaps matching TRBD1 (5 bases). Trimming left V 1 base short and J 1 base short, with 5 bases between. Germline assignment: CDR1 MGHRA and CDR2 YSYEKL. The CDR3 is 14 amino acids.

Worth noting for this clonotype: This may come from a read error, since a much larger clone is one base off. The chain employs TRBV6-2 or TRBV6-3 and TRBJ2-7; 8 bases line up with TRBD1. The CDR3 covers 14 residues. The germline V gene encodes CDR1 MNHEY and CDR2 SVGEGT. CDR3 protein: CASRRTGSSYEQDF. The CDR3 DNA sequence: TGTGCCAGCAGACGGACAGGGAGCTCCTACGAGCAGGACTTC.

The chain links TRBV10-3 to TRBJ1-4; D unresolved. V lost 9 bases, J lost 8 bases, and 16 bases lay in between. Per the germline V gene, CDR1 is ENHRY and CDR2 is SYGVKD. This CDR3 region has 13 residues. The CDR3 DNA sequence: TGTGCCATGACAAGCCAGGCAGGAGAAAAACTGTTTTTT. Translating gives CAMTSQAGEKLFF.

On this clonotype itself: At one boundary the junction diverges from the germline segment, which might be a read error. The V and J genes are TRBV12-3 or TRBV12-4 and TRBJ1-2, with 10 bases that match TRBD1. This CDR3 is 16 amino acids long. CDR3 nucleotide sequence: TGTGCCGGCAGTCTCAACCCTCAAGGGACAGGGGATGGCTACACCTTC. Its translation: CAGSLNPQGTGDGYTF.

The J gene is TRBJ2-1, the V gene TRBV29-1; 8 bases are a match to TRBD2. J gave up 5 bases and V 6 bases, and 6 bases lay outside the gene matches. The CDR3 runs 13 residues. CDR1 and CDR2 (germline): SQVTM, ANQGSEA. CDR3 sequence (DNA): TGCAGCGTGGCGGGCGGGGGGAACAATGAGCAGTTCTTC. This translates into CSVAGGGNNEQFF.

This clonotype has only one observation. This chain uses TRBV2 with TRBJ2-4; 12 bases fit TRBD1. This CDR3 has 14 amino acids. The germline CDR1 and CDR2 sequences are SNHLY and FYNNEI. J was trimmed by 13 bases and V by 8 bases; bases with no gene match: 12. The CDR3 loop is CASLGQGAYNEQYF. DNA of the CDR3: TGTGCCAGCTTGGGACAGGGGGCCTACAATGAGCAGTACTTC.

This clonotype has just a few counts. The J gene is TRBJ2-1, the V gene TRBV5-1; 8 nucleotides line up with TRBD1. V lost 0 bases and J lost 6; bases outside the gene matches: 5. This CDR3 contains 15 residues. Germline CDR1 SGHRS, CDR2 YFSETQ. The CDR3 here is CASSLGQGTPNEQFF. For the CDR3, the DNA is TGCGCCAGCAGCTTGGGACAGGGGACGCCCAATGAGCAGTTCTTC.

The chain uses TRBV12-3 or TRBV12-4 and TRBJ1-5, with D possibly TRBD1 on 6 matching bases. CDR3 size: 13 residues. Trimming removed 3 bases at V and 9 bases at J, with 12 bases between. The CDR3 region has the DNA TGTGCCAGCAGTTTGGGACAATCGTGGCCCCAGCATTTT. Amino acid sequence: CASSLGQSWPQHF.

The chain carries TRBV20-1 and TRBJ1-5; D call uncertain. CDR1 and CDR2 (germline): DFQATT, SNEGSKA (reference sequence). The CDR3 is made up of 15 amino acids. The V and J ends lost 0 bases and 2 bases respectively, with 11 bases between them. The CDR3 spells CSARDRVAGNQPQHF. The CDR3 DNA reads as TGCAGTGCTAGAGATCGGGTAGCCGGCAATCAGCCCCAGCATTTT.

The V call is TRBV5-5, the J call TRBJ1-5, with 7 bases matching TRBD1. The germline V gene has CDR1 SGHKS and CDR2 YYEKEE (reference sequence). This CDR3 comprises 13 residues. The V segment lost 1 base and the J segment 8 bases; nucleotides outside the gene matches: 3. The CDR3 reads CASSLIQGEPQHF. Here the CDR3 DNA reads TGTGCCAGCAGCTTGATTCAGGGGGAGCCCCAGCATTTT.

Only a few counts were recorded for this clonotype. The V gene is TRBV20-1, the J gene TRBJ2-3, with 7 nucleotides matching TRBD2. The length of the CDR3 is 14 residues. V lost 3 bases to trimming and J lost 0 bases; unmatched junction nucleotides: 3. The V gene's germline CDR1 is DFQATT and CDR2 SNEGSKA (reference sequence). The CDR3: CSARRGISTDTQYF. The CDR3 bases are TGCAGTGCTAGGCGGGGGATTAGCACAGATACGCAGTATTTT.

This chain joins TRBV6-1 and TRBJ2-6, with D perhaps TRBD2 (6 bases). V was pared by 7 bases and J by 3 bases, with 19 bases between. The CDR3 is 17 amino acids. CDR1 and CDR2 from the germline V gene are MNHNS and SASEGT. The CDR3 reads CASNPAGRANGANVLTF. In nucleotides, the CDR3 is TGTGCCAGCAACCCAGCGGGCAGGGCAAATGGGGCCAACGTCCTGACTTTC.

The rearrangement uses TRBV5-1 and TRBJ2-7; D might be TRBD1 (5 bases). CDR1 and CDR2 (germline): SGHRS, YFSETQ. The CDR3 runs 15 residues. The ends were cut back, 4 bases at V and 3 bases at J, with 17 bases in the middle. The CDR3 protein is CASSTYAGPSYEQYF. The DNA of the CDR3 is TGCGCCAGCAGCACCTATGCAGGGCCCAGCTACGAGCAGTACTTC.

The table lists this clonotype with a few counts. The chain is built from TRBV5-6 and TRBJ2-7, with TRBD1 identical over 10 bases. The CDR3 has 13 amino acids. CDR1 and CDR2 (germline): SGHDT, YYEEEE. The junction had 5 bases not matched to a gene; V was cut back by 5 bases and J by 6 bases. DNA for the CDR3: TGTGCCAGCAGGTTGACAGGGGGCGGCGAGCAGTACTTC. Amino acid sequence: CASRLTGGGEQYF.

On this clonotype itself: Germline is not matched at one junction end, which may reflect a read error. V gene TRBV7-9 combines with J gene TRBJ2-3; a weak D match, TRBD2 (5 bases). The CDR3 runs to 14 residues. Germline V lookup: CDR1 SEHNR, CDR2 FQNEAQ (reference sequence). The CDR3 sequence is CASTLGSSTDAQYF. DNA of the CDR3: TGTGCCAGCACCCTAGGGTCTAGCACAGATGCGCAGTATTTT.

The rearrangement uses TRBV7-2 and TRBJ2-1, with 10 nucleotides matching TRBD2. J was trimmed by 2 bases and V by 5 bases; bases with no gene match: 3. The CDR3 contains 15 residues. Germline V gives CDR1 SGHTA, CDR2 FQGNSA. The CDR3 reads CASSVTSGTYNEQFF. The DNA for the CDR3 is TGTGCCAGCAGCGTTACTAGCGGGACCTACAATGAGCAGTTCTTC.

The V and J genes are TRBV5-1 and TRBJ2-1; 8 nucleotides match TRBD2. Germline CDR1 is SGHRS and CDR2 is YFSETQ. CDR3 length: 15 amino acids. V lost 5 bases to trimming and J lost 3 bases; unmatched junction nucleotides: 7. CDR3 nucleotides: TGCGCCAGCAGTCTAGCGGGCGACCTCTACAATGAGCAGTTCTTC. This translates into CASSLAGDLYNEQFF.

The rearrangement uses TRBV15 and TRBJ2-1; TRBD1 might be the D (5 bases). V was clipped by 4 bases and J by 15 bases, with 31 bases between them. CDR3 length: 17 residues. Germline V gene sequence: CDR1 LNHNV, CDR2 YYDKDF (reference sequence). The DNA for the CDR3 is TGTGCCACCAGCACTGGACGGTACCGAGGAAATGGGGCAACCGCGTTCTTC. The encoded protein is CATSTGRYRGNGATAFF.

The genes are TRBV20-1 and TRBJ2-4, with D uncertain. The DNA matches TRBJ2-5 better at its end, which makes the J call doubtful. The CDR3 contains 13 residues. The germline CDR1 and CDR2 sequences are DFQATT and SNEGSKA (reference sequence). The CDR3 DNA sequence: TGCAGTGCTAGATCGGTTTTCCAAGAGACCCAGTACTTC. Protein: CSARSVFQETQYF.